One sample yielded the 8 T cell receptor beta chains listed below, sequenced in a study of T cell changes during pregnancy in multiple sclerosis. The assay was immunoSEQ multiplex PCR, and TCRdb's table has in-frame clones only and misses some. The sample includes approximately 47,000 clones, about 90% of them seen just once. This material consisted of peripheral blood, taken in the first trimester of pregnancy. These receptors were obtained from a female donor with multiple sclerosis, enrolled in a pregnancy study.

This clone was counted a few times. The chain uses TRBV20-1 and TRBJ1-4; no definite D call. The CDR3 runs 11 residues. The germline CDR1 and CDR2 sequences are DFQATT and SNEGSKA (reference sequence). Trimming removed 3 bases at V and 8 bases at J, with 7 bases between. CDR3 loop: CSASAEEKLFF. The CDR3 DNA reads as TGCAGTGCTAGCGCCGAGGAAAAACTGTTTTTT.

This clone was detected only once. This chain connects TRBV6-5 to TRBJ1-3; D remains unclear. Germline CDR1 and CDR2: MNHEY and SVGAGI. Trimming took 0 bases from V and 10 from J, leaving 10 bases between them. This CDR3 spans 13 amino acids. CDR3 DNA: TGTGCCAGCAGTTACTCGGCGCACAGTACCATATATTTT. Residues: CASSYSAHSTIYF.

This clone was detected once. The genes are TRBV7-8 and TRBJ1-2, with 9 positions matching TRBD1. Trimming at V came to 0 bases and at J to 0 bases, leaving 8 bases not matched to a gene. CDR3 length: 18 residues. CDR1 and CDR2 (germline): SGHVS, FQNEAQ. The DNA of the CDR3 is TGTGCCAGCAGCTTAGCTTTGACAGGGGGAATCTCTAACTATGGCTACACCTTC. It specifies CASSLALTGGISNYGYTF.

This chain links TRBV19 with TRBJ2-5, with a weak D call TRBD2 (5 bases). Germline V lookup: CDR1 LNHDA, CDR2 SQIVND (reference sequence). Trimming removed 1 base at V and 4 bases at J, with 7 bases between. CDR3 length: 13 amino acids. The CDR3 sequence is CASSIVGRETQYF. In DNA, the CDR3 is TGTGCCAGTAGTATAGTTGGGAGAGAGACCCAGTACTTC.

This clone was detected once. The V call is TRBV6-4, the J call TRBJ2-2; D is unclear. CDR1 MRHNA and CDR2 SNTAGT come from the germline V gene. There are 13 residues in the CDR3. V gave up 3 bases and J gave up 3 bases, with 5 bases separating them. CDR3 region: CASSESDTGELFF. In DNA, the CDR3 is TGTGCCAGCAGTGAAAGCGACACCGGGGAGCTGTTTTTT.

The chain employs TRBV11-3 and TRBJ2-7, with D possibly being TRBD1 (6 bases). V dropped 5 bases and J dropped 3 bases, with 11 bases sitting between them. This CDR3 comprises 13 residues. Germline CDR1 SGHNT, CDR2 YENEEA. CDR3 sequence reads: CASSPGDIYEQYF. The CDR3 nucleotides are TGTGCCAGCAGCCCTGGGGACATCTACGAGCAGTACTTC.

The rearrangement joins TRBV7-6 to TRBJ2-1, with D perhaps matching TRBD2 (6 bases). The CDR3 contains 15 residues. Looked up from germline, CDR1 is SGHVS and CDR2 is FNYEAQ. The germline V and J ends were trimmed by 6 bases and 9 bases, with 21 bases remaining between them. CDR3 in DNA: TGTGCCAGCAGTTTGACGGGGGACCCGGCGGGTGAGCAGTTCTTC. This codes for CASSLTGDPAGEQFF.

The chain has TRBV9 and TRBJ1-1, with unresolved D. Germline lookup yields CDR1 SGDLS and CDR2 YYNGEE. Trimming removed 0 bases at V and 5 bases at J, with 11 bases between. The CDR3 length is 14 residues. The CDR3 is CASSVVSRWTEAFF. CDR3 coding DNA: TGTGCCAGCAGCGTAGTATCCCGGTGGACTGAAGCTTTCTTT.